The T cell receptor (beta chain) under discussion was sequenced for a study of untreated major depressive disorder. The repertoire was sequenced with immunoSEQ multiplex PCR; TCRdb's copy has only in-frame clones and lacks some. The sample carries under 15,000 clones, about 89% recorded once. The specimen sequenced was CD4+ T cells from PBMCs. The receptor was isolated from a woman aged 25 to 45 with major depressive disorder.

The CDR3 region is CASHRDPGNTIYF. In DNA, the CDR3 is TGTGCCAGTCACAGGGATCCTGGAAACACCATATATTTT. V is TRBV19 and J is TRBJ1-3, with D perhaps matching TRBD1 (6 bases). V was shortened by 8 bases and J by 2 bases, with 10 bases between the two germline ends. The germline V gene encodes CDR1 LNHDA and CDR2 SQIVND (reference sequence). The CDR3 is 13 residues long.